One and the same sample provided the 9 T cell receptor beta chains below, sequenced in a study of blood T cell repertoires in COVID-19. Profiled with immunoSEQ multiplex PCR; TCRdb holds only in-frame clones, not every one. The data show 90,000 or so clones, roughly 80% seen once. Source material: peripheral blood. The receptors stem from a human donor in a cohort sampled during active COVID-19.

The V and J genes are TRBV28 and TRBJ2-7; 9 bases map to TRBD2. CDR1 and CDR2 (germline): MDHEN, SYDVKM. The CDR3 runs to 18 residues. V was pared by 6 bases and J by 7 bases, with 22 bases of the junction left unmatched. CDR3 sequence: CASSSPSGTSYLWGEQYF. The CDR3 DNA sequence: TGTGCCAGCAGCTCGCCCTCCGGGACTAGCTACCTGTGGGGAGAGCAGTACTTC.

The chain recombines TRBV29-1 with TRBJ2-7; TRBD1 agrees at 11 bases. The CDR3 loop spans 13 amino acids. The junction had 7 bases not matched to a gene; V was cut back by 7 bases and J by 5 bases. Per germline, CDR1 SQVTM and CDR2 ANQGSEA. CDR3 sequence (DNA): TGCAGCGCCGGGACAGGGGGAGAGGACGAGCAGTACTTC. Its protein is CSAGTGGEDEQYF.

The rearrangement joins TRBV5-1 to TRBJ2-3; 9 bases match TRBD2. The junction had 5 bases not matched to a gene; V was cut back by 0 bases and J by 3 bases. Germline values: CDR1 SGHRS, CDR2 YFSETQ. The CDR3 contains 16 residues. Here the CDR3 reads CASSLAVAGETDTQYF. For the CDR3, the DNA is TGCGCCAGCAGCTTGGCCGTAGCGGGGGAAACAGATACGCAGTATTTT.

The V call is TRBV11-1, the J call TRBJ1-2, with D tentatively TRBD1 (5 bases). Looked up from germline, CDR1 is SGHAT and CDR2 is FQDESV (reference sequence). Trimming cost V 5 bases and J 6 bases, with 16 bases left between them. This CDR3 has 14 amino acids. In DNA form, the CDR3 reads TGTGCCAGCAGCGGAACTTCGGGGGTGAATGGCTACACCTTC. It codes for CASSGTSGVNGYTF.

This chain links TRBV7-3 with TRBJ2-7, with 7 bases that match TRBD2. Germline CDR1 reads SGHTA; CDR2 reads FQGTGA. J lost 6 bases, V lost 1 base, and 9 bases had no gene match. The CDR3 has 15 residues. The CDR3 DNA reads as TGTGCCAGCAGCTTAATTGTGGCGGGAGAACGCGAGCAGTACTTC. It is translated as CASSLIVAGEREQYF.

The chain combines TRBV7-9 with TRBJ2-1, with 10 bases identical to TRBD2. This CDR3 spans 17 amino acids. CDR1 is SEHNR and CDR2 is FQNEAQ in the germline V gene (reference sequence). Trimming cost V 1 base and J 3 bases; bases outside gene matches: 6. The CDR3 loop reads CASSLVGSGGFYNEQFF. The CDR3 DNA reads as TGTGCCAGCAGCTTAGTCGGTAGCGGGGGGTTCTACAATGAGCAGTTCTTC.

J is TRBJ1-5 and V is TRBV28; TRBD1 matches at 8 bases. The junction had 1 base not matched to a gene; V was cut back by 1 base and J by 5 bases. Germline loops: CDR1 MDHEN, CDR2 SYDVKM. The CDR3 has 14 residues. In DNA form, the CDR3 reads TGTGCCAGCAGTTTATCAGGGGGCGATCAGCCCCAGCATTTT. This sequence encodes CASSLSGGDQPQHF.

This sequence joins TRBV3-1 (or the pseudogene TRBV3-2) and TRBJ2-6, with TRBD1 matching over 8 bases. The CDR3 totals 14 residues. Germline loops: CDR1 LGHDT, CDR2 YNNKEL (reference sequence). J lost 11 bases, V lost 1 base, and 4 bases had no gene match. CDR3 nucleotide sequence: TGTGCCAGCAGCCAAGGGGGACAGGCTCACGTCCTGACTTTC. Translating gives CASSQGGQAHVLTF.

The V call is TRBV6-5, the J call TRBJ2-7; TRBD2 might be the D (5 bases). The CDR3 has 13 residues. Looked up from germline, CDR1 is MNHEY and CDR2 is SVGAGI. Trimming took off 2 bases at V and 5 bases at J, with 10 bases between the two ends. The CDR3 is CASSYRPGDEQYF. The CDR3 DNA reads as TGTGCCAGCAGTTACCGGCCCGGGGACGAGCAGTACTTC.